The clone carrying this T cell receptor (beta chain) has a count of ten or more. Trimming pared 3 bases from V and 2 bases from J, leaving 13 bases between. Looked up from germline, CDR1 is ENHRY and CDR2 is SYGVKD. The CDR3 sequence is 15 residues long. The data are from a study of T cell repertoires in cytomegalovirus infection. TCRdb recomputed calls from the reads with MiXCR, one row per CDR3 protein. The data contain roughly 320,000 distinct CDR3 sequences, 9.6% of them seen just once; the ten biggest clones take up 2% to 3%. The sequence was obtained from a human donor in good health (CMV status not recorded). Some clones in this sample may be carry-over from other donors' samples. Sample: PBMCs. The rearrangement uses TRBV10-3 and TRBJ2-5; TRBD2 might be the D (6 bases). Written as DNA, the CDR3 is TGTGCCATCAGTGACCCCCGGGACTCACAAGAGACCCAGTACTTC. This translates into CAISDPRDSQETQYF.